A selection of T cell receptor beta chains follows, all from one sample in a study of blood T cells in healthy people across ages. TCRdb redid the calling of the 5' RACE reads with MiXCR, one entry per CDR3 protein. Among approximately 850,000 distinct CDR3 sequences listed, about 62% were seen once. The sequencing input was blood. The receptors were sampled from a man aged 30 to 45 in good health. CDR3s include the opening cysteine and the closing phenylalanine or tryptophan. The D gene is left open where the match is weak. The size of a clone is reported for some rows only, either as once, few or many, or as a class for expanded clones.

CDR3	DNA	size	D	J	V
CASSLQGSVIQYF	TGTGCCAGCAGTCTCCAGGGATCCGTCATTCAGTACTTC	NA	NA	TRBJ2-4	TRBV12-3/TRBV12-4
CASSSIGGTYEQYF	TGTGCCAGCAGCTCCATTGGCGGGACCTACGAGCAGTACTTC	NA	NA	TRBJ2-7	TRBV6-2/TRBV6-3
CASSSQDRGKGETQYF	TGTGCCAGCTCCTCTCAGGACAGGGGGAAGGGGGAGACCCAGTACTTC	NA	TRBD1	TRBJ2-5	TRBV25-1
CSVRGLAVYNEQFF	TGCAGCGTGCGAGGACTAGCGGTATACAATGAGCAGTTCTTC	NA	TRBD2	TRBJ2-1	TRBV29-1
CSVGGTGANVLTF	TGCAGCGTTGGAGGGACTGGGGCCAACGTCCTGACTTTC	many	NA	TRBJ2-6	TRBV29-1
CSAPLDAANVLTF	TGCAGTGCTCCCCTAGACGCGGCCAACGTCCTGACTTTC	many	NA	TRBJ2-6	TRBV20-1
CASSHPDRAVETQYF	TGTGCCAGCAGTCACCCGGACAGGGCGGTAGAGACCCAGTACTTC	NA	TRBD1	TRBJ2-5	TRBV25-1
CSVLLTDTQYF	TGCAGCGTCCTACTCACAGATACGCAGTATTTT	NA	NA	TRBJ2-3	TRBV29-1
CASSRVGTSGDSTDTQYF	TGTGCCAGCAGCCGTGTTGGGACTAGCGGAGACAGCACAGATACGCAGTATTTT	few	TRBD2	TRBJ2-3	TRBV7-2
CASSFTPDSAYNEQFF	TGTGCCAGCAGCTTTACCCCGGATAGCGCCTACAATGAGCAGTTCTTC	NA	NA	TRBJ2-1	TRBV7-2
CATSGVVGYEQYF	TGTGCCACCAGTGGGGTGGTCGGCTACGAGCAGTACTTC	NA	NA	TRBJ2-7	TRBV10-3
CRGEGTGEQYF	TGCAGAGGGGAGGGTACGGGCGAGCAGTACTTC	NA	TRBD2	TRBJ2-7	TRBV29-1
CASSLGLLSYNEQFF	TGTGCCAGCAGTTTAGGACTCCTCTCCTACAATGAGCAGTTCTTC	NA	NA	TRBJ2-1	TRBV6-2/TRBV6-3
CASSLKGTGWGGNEQYF	TGTGCCAGCAGTTTGAAGGGTACGGGATGGGGGGGAAACGAGCAGTACTTC	NA	TRBD2	TRBJ2-7	TRBV12-3/TRBV12-4
CAKGACGEQYF	TGTGCCAAGGGGGCTTGCGGCGAGCAGTACTTC	NA	TRBD1	TRBJ2-7	TRBV7-2
CASSLPGPVLLGSPLHF	TGTGCCAGCAGCTTACCCGGGCCAGTGCTCCTGGGGTCACCCCTCCACTTT	NA	NA	TRBJ1-6	TRBV11-2
CAIGTAYEQYF	TGTGCCATCGGGACTGCCTACGAGCAGTACTTC	NA	NA	TRBJ2-7	TRBV28